This T cell receptor (beta chain) originates from a study of T cells in Graves' hyperthyroidism and ophthalmopathy. On this clonotype itself: Its antigen is currently unknown.

The study, taken as a whole, reports: Also found in blood were most expanded thyroid clonotypes above 0.001.

The length of the CDR3 is 13 residues. Trimming took off 5 bases at V and 8 bases at J, with 15 bases between the two ends. The germline V gene has CDR1 SGHTA and CDR2 FQGNSA. Participants, patients aged 18 to 65, had newly diagnosed hyperthyroidism with a duration under 2 months. Patients were excluded because of uncontrolled infection, other autoimmune disease, pregnancy or lactation. RNA transcripts gave rise to amplified TCR beta CDR3 regions. Primed by the HTBI set, a first-round RT-PCR was run on the TCR CDR3. TCRdb recomputed calls from the multiplex PCR reads with MiXCR, one row per CDR3 protein. The table records more than 350,000 distinct CDR3 sequences, more than 12% of them present only once.

The chain employs TRBV7-2 and TRBJ1-2; no definite D call. The source of this sequence is a woman aged 30 to 39 with Graves' hyperthyroidism. The specimen sequenced was blood. CDR3 nucleotide sequence: TGTGCCAGCAGCCGAGGGTTAAGCGAGGGCTACACCTTC. Its protein is CASSRGLSEGYTF.